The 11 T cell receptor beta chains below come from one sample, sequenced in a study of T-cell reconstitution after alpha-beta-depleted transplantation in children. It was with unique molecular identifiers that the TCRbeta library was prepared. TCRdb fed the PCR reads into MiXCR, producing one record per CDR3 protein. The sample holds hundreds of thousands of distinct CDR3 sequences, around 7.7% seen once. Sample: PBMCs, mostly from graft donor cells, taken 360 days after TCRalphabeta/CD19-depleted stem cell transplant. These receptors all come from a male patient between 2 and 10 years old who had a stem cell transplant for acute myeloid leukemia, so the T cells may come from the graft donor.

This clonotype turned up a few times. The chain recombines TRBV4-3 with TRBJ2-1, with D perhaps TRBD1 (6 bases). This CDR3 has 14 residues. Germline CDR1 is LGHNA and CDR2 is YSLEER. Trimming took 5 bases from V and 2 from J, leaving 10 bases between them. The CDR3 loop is CASSGWGPYNEQFF. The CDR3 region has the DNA TGCGCCAGCAGCGGCTGGGGGCCCTACAATGAGCAGTTCTTC.

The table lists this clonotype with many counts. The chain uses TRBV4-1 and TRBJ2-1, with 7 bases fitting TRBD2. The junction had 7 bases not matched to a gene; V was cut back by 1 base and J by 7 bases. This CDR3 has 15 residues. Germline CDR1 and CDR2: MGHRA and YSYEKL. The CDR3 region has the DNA TGCGCCAGCAGCCAAGTGCTGTGGGAGGGAAATGAGCAGTTCTTC. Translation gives CASSQVLWEGNEQFF.

The CDR3 reads CASSADRGSYEQYF. In DNA, the CDR3 is TGTGCCAGCAGCGCGGACAGGGGTTCCTACGAGCAGTACTTC. The gene calls are TRBV2 and TRBJ2-7; 9 nucleotides match TRBD1. The CDR3 runs 14 residues. The germline V gene has CDR1 SNHLY and CDR2 FYNNEI. V was pared by 6 bases and J by 1 base, with 4 bases of the junction left unmatched.

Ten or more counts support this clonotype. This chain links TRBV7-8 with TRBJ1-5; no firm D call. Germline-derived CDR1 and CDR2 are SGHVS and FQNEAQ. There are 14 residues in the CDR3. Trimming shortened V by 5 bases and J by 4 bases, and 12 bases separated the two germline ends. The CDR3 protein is CASSTRAVNQPQHF. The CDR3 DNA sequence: TGTGCCAGCAGCACCCGGGCCGTGAATCAGCCCCAGCATTTT.

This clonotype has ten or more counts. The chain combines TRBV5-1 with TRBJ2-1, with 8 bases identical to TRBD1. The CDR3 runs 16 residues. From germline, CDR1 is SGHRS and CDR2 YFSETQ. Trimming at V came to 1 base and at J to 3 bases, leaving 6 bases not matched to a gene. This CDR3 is CASSLRTGLFYNEQFF. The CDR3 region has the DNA TGCGCCAGCAGCTTGAGGACAGGGCTATTCTACAATGAGCAGTTCTTC.

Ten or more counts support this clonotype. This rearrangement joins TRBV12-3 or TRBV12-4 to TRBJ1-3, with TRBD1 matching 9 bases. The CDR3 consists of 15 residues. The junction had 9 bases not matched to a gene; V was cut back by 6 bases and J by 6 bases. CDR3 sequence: CASSQNRGLVNTIYF. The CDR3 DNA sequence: TGTGCCAGCAGCCAAAACAGGGGGCTGGTAAACACCATATATTTT.

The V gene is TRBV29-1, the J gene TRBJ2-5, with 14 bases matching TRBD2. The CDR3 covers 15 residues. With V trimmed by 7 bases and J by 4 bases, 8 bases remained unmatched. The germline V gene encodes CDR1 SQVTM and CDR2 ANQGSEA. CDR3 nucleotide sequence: TGCAGCGCTGGGACTAGCGGGGGTAGGGGAGAGACCCAGTACTTC. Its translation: CSAGTSGGRGETQYF.

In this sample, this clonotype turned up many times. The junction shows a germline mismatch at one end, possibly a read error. The CDR3: CASSLVGPEAFF. Written as DNA, the CDR3 is TGTGCCAGCAGTTTAGTGGGGCCTGAGGCTTTCTTT. V usage is TRBV12-3 or TRBV12-4 and J usage is TRBJ1-1, with a possible D match to TRBD1 (5 bases). The CDR3 extends over 12 amino acids.

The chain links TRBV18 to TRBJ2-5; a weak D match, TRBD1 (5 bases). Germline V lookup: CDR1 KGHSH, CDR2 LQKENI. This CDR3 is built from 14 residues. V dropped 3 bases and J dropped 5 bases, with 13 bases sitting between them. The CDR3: CASSPQGFVETQYF. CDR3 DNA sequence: TGTGCCAGCTCACCGCAGGGTTTCGTGGAGACCCAGTACTTC.

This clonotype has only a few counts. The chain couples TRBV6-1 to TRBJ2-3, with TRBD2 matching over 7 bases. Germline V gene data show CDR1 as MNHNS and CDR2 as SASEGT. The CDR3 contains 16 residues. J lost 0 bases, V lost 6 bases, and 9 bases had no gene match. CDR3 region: CASRKTSPTSTDTQYF. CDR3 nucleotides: TGTGCCAGCAGGAAGACTAGCCCTACTAGCACAGATACGCAGTATTTT.

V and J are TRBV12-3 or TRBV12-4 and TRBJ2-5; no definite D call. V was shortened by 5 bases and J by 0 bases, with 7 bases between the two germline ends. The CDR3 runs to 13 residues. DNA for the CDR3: TGTGCCAGCAGTCTCGACTACCAAGAGACCCAGTACTTC. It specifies CASSLDYQETQYF.